The clone carrying this TCR beta chain was counted at least ten times. Its cognate antigen is unknown. The CDR3 length is 13 residues. CDR1 and CDR2 (germline): DFQATT, SNEGSKA (reference sequence). Deletions cut 6 bases from V and 6 bases from J, with 18 bases between. TCRdb redid the calling of the RT-PCR reads with MiXCR, one entry per CDR3 protein. This table holds about 780,000 distinct CDR3 sequences, less than 20% found once. These data originate in a study of response to subunit inactivated influenza vaccine. Study findings and constraints: After each seasonal influenza vaccination, few new T cells are recruited, the authors suggested.

The specimen comprised PBMCs from blood, sampled about 5 days after vaccination. This chain connects TRBV20-1 to TRBJ2-7; either TRBD1 or TRBD2 may fit D (5 bases each). This sequence originates from a man between 50 and 59 years old who received an inactivated influenza vaccine. CDR3 region: CSAPGTGLFEQYF. CDR3 bases: TGCAGTGCGCCCGGGACCGGACTTTTCGAGCAGTACTTC.